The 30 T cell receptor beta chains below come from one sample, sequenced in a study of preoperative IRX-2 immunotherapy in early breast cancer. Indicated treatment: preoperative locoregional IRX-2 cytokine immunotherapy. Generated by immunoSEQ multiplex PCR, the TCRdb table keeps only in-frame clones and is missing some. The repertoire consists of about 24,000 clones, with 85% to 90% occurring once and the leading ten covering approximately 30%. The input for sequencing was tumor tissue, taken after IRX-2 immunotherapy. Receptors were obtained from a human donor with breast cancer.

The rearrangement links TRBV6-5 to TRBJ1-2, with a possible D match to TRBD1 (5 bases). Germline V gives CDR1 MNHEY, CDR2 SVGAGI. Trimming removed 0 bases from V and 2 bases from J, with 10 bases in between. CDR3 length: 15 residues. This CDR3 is CASSYSIAGNYGYTF. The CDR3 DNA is TGTGCCAGCAGTTACTCGATTGCAGGGAACTATGGCTACACCTTC.

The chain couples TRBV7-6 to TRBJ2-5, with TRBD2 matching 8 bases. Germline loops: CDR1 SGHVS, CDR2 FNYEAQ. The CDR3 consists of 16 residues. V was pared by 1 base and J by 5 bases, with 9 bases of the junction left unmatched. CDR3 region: CASSLGAGGHGETQYF. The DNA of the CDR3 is TGTGCCAGCAGCTTAGGCGCGGGGGGACATGGTGAGACCCAGTACTTC.

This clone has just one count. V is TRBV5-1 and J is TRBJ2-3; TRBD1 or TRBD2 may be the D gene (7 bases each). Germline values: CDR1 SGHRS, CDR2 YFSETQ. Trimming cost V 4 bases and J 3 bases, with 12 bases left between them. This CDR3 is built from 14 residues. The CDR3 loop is CASSVRGGTDTQYF. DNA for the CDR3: TGCGCCAGCAGCGTCAGGGGGGGGACAGATACGCAGTATTTT.

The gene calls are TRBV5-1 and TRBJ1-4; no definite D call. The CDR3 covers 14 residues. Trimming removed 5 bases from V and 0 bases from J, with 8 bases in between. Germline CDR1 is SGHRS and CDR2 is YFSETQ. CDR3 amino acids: CASRSGPTNEKLFF. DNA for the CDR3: TGCGCCAGCAGGTCGGGCCCAACTAATGAAAAACTGTTTTTT.

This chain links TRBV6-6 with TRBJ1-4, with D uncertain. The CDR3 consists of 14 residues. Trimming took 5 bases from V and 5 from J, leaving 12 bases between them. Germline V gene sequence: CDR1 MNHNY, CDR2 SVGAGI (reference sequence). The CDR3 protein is CASSKPDQNEKLFF. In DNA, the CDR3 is TGTGCCAGCAGTAAACCGGACCAGAATGAAAAACTGTTTTTT.

The CDR3 DNA sequence: TGTGCCAGCAGAAATAGCGGGGGGGCAGATACGCAGTATTTT. Encoded protein: CASRNSGGADTQYF. V is TRBV13 and J is TRBJ2-3; the match to TRBD2 covers 11 bases. Germline CDR1 reads PRHDT; CDR2 reads FYEKMQ (reference sequence). This CDR3 contains 14 residues. The V gene end was trimmed by 6 bases and the J gene end by 4 bases; junction bases not matched to a gene: 3. The complete variable domain, with remaining parts taken from reference TRBV13 and TRBJ2-3, reads AAGVIQSPRHLIKEKRETATLKCYPIPRHDTVYWYQQGPGQDPQFLISFYEKMQSDKGSIPDRFSAQQFSDYHSELNMSSLELGDSALYFCASRNSGGADTQYFGPGTRLTVL.

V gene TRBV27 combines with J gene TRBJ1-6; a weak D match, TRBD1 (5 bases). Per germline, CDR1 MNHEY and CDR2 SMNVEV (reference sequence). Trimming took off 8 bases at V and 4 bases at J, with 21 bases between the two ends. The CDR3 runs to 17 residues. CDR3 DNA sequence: TGTGCCAGCCGACCTGGTAGACAGTCCGATTATAATTCACCCCTCCACTTT. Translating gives CASRPGRQSDYNSPLHF.

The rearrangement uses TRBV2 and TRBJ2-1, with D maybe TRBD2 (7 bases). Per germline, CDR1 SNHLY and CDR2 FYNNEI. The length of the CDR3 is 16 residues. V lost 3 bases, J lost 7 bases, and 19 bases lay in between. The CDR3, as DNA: TGTGCCAGCAGTGATCACCGAGGGGGGGATCAAAATGAGCAGTTCTTC. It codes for CASSDHRGGDQNEQFF.

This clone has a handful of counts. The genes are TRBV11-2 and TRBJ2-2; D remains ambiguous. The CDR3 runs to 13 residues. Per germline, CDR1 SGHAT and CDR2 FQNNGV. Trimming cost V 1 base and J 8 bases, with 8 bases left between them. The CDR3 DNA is TGTGCCAGCAGCTTAGGTATCCGGGGGGAGCTGTTTTTT. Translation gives CASSLGIRGELFF.

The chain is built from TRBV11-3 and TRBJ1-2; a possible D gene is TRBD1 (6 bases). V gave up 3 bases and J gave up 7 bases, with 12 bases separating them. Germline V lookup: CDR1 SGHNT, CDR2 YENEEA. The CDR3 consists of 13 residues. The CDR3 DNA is TGTGCCAGCAGCTTTCAGGGGTCGGGTGGCTACACCTTC. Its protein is CASSFQGSGGYTF.

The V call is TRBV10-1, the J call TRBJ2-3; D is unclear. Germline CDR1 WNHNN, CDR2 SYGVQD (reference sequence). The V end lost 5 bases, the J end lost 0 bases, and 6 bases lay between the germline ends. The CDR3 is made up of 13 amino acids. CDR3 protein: CASSSHSTDTQYF. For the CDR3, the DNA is TGCGCCAGCAGTTCCCATAGCACAGATACGCAGTATTTT.

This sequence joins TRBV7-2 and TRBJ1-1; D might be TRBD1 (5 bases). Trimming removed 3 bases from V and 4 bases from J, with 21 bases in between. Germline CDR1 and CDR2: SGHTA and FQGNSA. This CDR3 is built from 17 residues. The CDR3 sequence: CASSFQSSGLGGTEAFF. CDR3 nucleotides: TGTGCCAGCAGCTTCCAATCTTCGGGACTCGGCGGCACTGAAGCTTTCTTT.

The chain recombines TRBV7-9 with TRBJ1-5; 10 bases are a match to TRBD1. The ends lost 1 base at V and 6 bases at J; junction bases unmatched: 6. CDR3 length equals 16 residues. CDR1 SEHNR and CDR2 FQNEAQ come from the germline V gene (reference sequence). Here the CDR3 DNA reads TGTGCCAGCAGCTTAGTTATCGACAGGGGGCCTCAGCCCCAGCATTTT. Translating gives CASSLVIDRGPQPQHF.

The CDR3 reads CASSLEQNNSPLHF. The CDR3 nucleotides read TGCGCCAGCAGCTTGGAACAGAATAATTCACCCCTCCACTTT. This chain joins TRBV5-1 and TRBJ1-6; no firm D call. V was shortened by 0 bases and J by 5 bases, with 6 bases between the two germline ends. Germline CDR1 and CDR2: SGHRS and YFSETQ. The CDR3 is 14 amino acids.

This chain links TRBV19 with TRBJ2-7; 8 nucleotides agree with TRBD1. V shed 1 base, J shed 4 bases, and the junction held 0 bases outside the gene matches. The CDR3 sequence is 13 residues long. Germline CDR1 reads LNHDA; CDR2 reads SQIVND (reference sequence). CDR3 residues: CASSIGTGYEQYF. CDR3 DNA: TGTGCCAGTAGTATAGGGACAGGGTACGAGCAGTACTTC. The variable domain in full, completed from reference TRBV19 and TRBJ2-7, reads DGGITQSPKYLFRKEGQNVTLSCEQNLNHDAMYWYRQDPGQGLRLIYYSQIVNDFQKGDIAEGYSVSREKKESFPLTVTSAQKNPTAFYLCASSIGTGYEQYFGPGTRLTVT.

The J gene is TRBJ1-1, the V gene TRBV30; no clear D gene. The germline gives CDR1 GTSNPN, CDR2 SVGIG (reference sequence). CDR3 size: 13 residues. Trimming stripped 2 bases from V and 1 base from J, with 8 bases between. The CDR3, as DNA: TGTGCCTGGAGTATACAGTGGAACACTGAAGCTTTCTTT. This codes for CAWSIQWNTEAFF.

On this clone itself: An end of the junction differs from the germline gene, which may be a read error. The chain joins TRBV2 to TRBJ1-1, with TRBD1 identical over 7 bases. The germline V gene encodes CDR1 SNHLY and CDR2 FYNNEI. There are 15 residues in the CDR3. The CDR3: CASSTDSGQRPYGIF. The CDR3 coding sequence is TGTGCCAGCAGTACCGACTCGGGACAGCGGCCTTATGGGATCTTT.

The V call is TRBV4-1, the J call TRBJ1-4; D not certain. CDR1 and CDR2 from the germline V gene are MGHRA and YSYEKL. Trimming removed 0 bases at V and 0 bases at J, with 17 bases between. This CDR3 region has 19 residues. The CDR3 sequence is CASSQEFPPTRTTNEKLFF. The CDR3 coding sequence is TGCGCCAGCAGCCAAGAATTCCCCCCGACTCGGACAACTAATGAAAAACTGTTTTTT.

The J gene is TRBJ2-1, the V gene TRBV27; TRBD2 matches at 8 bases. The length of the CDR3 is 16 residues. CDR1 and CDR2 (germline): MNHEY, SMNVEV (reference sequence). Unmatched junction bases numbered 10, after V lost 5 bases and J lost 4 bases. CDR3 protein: CASSRKGAGAYNEQFF. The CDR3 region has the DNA TGTGCCAGCAGTCGAAAGGGAGCGGGGGCATACAATGAGCAGTTCTTC.

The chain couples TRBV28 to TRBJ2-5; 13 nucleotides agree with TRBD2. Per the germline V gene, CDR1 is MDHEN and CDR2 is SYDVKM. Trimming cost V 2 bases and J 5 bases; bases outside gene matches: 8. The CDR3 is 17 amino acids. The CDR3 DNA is TGTGCCAGCAGTTTAAGGACTAGCGGGGGCCTTGGGGAGACCCAGTACTTC. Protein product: CASSLRTSGGLGETQYF.

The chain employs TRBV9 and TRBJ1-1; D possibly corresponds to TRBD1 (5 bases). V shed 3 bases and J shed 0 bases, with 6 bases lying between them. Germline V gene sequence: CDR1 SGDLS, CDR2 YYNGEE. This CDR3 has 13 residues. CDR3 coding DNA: TGTGCCAGCAGCGGACAGTTGAACACTGAAGCTTTCTTT. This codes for CASSGQLNTEAFF.

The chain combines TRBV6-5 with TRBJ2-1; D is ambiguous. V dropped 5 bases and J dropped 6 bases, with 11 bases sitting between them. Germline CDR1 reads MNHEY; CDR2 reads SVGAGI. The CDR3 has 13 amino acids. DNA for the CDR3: TGTGCCAGCAGTACCCTCATGGGCAATGAGCAGTTCTTC. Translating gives CASSTLMGNEQFF.

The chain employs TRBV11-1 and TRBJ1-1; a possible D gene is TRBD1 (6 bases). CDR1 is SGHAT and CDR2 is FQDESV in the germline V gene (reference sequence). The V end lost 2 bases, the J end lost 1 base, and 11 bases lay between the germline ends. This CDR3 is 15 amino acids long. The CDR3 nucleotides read TGTGCCAGCAGCTTAACCGGGGGCAGGAACACTGAAGCTTTCTTT. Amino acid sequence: CASSLTGGRNTEAFF.

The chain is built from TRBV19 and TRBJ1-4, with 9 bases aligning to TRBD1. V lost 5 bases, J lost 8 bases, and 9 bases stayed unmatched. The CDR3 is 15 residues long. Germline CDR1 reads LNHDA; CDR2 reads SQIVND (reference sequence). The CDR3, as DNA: TGTGCCAGTAGTCCAAGGACAGGGGTCCGGGAAAAACTGTTTTTT. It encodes CASSPRTGVREKLFF.

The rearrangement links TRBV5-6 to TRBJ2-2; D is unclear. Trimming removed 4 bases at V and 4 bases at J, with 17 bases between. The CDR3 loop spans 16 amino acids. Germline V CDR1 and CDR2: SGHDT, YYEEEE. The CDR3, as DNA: TGTGCCAGCAGCCGTCCTAGAGATCTTTTCACCGGGGAGCTGTTTTTT. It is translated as CASSRPRDLFTGELFF.

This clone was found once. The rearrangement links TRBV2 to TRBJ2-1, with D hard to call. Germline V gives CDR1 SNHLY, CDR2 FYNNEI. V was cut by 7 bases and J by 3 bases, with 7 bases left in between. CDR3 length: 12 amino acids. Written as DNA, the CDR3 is TGTGCCAGCAAAGCAGACTACAATGAGCAGTTCTTC. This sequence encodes CASKADYNEQFF.

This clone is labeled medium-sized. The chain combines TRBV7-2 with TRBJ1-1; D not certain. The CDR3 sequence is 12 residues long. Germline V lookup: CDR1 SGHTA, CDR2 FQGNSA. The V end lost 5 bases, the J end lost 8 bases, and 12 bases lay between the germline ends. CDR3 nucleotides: TGTGCCAGCAGCCCTTGGAGCGGGGAAGCTTTCTTT. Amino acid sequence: CASSPWSGEAFF.

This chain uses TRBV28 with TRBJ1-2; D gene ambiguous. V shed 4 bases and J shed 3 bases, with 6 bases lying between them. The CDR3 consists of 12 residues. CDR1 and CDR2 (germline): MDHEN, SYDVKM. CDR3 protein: CASSSGDYGYTF. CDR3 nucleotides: TGTGCCAGCAGTTCTGGGGACTATGGCTACACCTTC.

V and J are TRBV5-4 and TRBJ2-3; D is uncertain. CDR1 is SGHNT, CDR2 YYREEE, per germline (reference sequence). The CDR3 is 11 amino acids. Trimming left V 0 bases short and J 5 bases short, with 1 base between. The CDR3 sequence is CASSLGDTQYF. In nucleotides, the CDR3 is TGTGCCAGCAGCTTGGGAGATACGCAGTATTTT.

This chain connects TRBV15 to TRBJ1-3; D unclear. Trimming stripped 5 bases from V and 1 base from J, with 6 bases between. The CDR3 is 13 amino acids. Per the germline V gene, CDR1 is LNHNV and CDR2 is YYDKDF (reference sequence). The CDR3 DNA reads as TGTGCCACCAGCTCAGGATCTGGAAACACCATATATTTT. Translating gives CATSSGSGNTIYF. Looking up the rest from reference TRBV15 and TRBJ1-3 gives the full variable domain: DAMVIQNPRYQVTQFGKPVTLSCSQTLNHNVMYWYQQKSSQAPKLLFHYYDKDFNNEADTPDNFQSRRPNTSFCFLDIRSPGLGDTAMYLCATSSGSGNTIYFGEGSWLTVV.